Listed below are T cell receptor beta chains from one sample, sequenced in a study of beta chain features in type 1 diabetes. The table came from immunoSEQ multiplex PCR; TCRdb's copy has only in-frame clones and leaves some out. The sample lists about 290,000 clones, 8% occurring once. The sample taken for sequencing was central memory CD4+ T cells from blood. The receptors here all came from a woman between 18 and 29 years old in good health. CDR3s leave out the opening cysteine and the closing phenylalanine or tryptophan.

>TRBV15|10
ATSRARDEQF
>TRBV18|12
ASSPHREVTEAF
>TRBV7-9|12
ASSPPRSQETQY
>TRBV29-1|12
SVEDQSKSETQY
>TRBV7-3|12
ASSSDRGLFKAF
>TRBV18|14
ASSEPGLAASYEQY
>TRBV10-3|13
AISPGLAGVETQY
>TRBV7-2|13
ASSLNYGAGGSQY
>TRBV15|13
ATSRDFRTNGELF
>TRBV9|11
ASSALNTGELF
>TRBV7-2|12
ASRRPGGGYGYT
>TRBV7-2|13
ASSLRPGQGGGYT
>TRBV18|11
ASSQSRGAEAF
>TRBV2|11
ASSYTGEVEAF
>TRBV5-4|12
ASSPLAGGETQY
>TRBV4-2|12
ASSQESPNTEAF
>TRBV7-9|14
ASSLAGPGGTGELF
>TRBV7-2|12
ASSPARDNNEQY
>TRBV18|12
ASSSSRGTDTQY
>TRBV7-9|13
ASSLRQGGPDTQY
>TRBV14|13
ASSQEGFATGEQF
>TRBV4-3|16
ASSQDWASGLGNQPQH
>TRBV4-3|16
ASSQFGRGSSTGGELF
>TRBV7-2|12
ASSPRAIKDRVD
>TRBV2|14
ASIQDRSSSYNEQF
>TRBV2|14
ASSTPVGASNQPQH
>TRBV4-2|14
ASSQDLPGTNEKLF
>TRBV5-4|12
ASSQETGDYGYT
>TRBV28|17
ASSLARGWEVYSYNEQF
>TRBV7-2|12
ASSLNWRGTEAF
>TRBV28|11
GIKVPGANVLT
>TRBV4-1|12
ASSPLEKYNEQF
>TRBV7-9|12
ASSGQGAIGELF
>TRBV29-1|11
SVAVLAGYEQF
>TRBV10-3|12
AISTTGGIYEQY
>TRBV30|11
AWSYSSGTEAF
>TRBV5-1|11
ASSLGYRDTQY
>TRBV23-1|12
ASISTGAQETQY
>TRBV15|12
ATSRHRDDTEAF
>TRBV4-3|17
ASSQSISTLAGESGELF
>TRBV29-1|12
SVTRTAGTGELF
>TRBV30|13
AWSRVAGAPDTQY
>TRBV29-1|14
SVDGGGLPYTGELF
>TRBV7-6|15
ASSLALPRFSTGELF
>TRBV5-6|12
ASSLGRGGYGYT
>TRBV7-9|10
ASLGGGTEAF
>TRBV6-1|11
ASRLNDGGPQH
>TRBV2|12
ASQYLTDQETQY
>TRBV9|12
ASSAFLNYNEQF
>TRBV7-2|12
ASNHPGGGETQY
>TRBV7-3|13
ASSLASDRGNGYT
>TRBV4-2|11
ASSPGRDSPLH